Listed below are T cell receptor beta chains from one sample, sequenced in a study of control samples from healthy donors and cancer patients. Here immunoSEQ multiplex PCR was the method, and the copy in TCRdb shows in-frame clones only, minus some. The table lists 85,000 to 100,000 clones, 85% to 95% of them singletons, with more than 7% in the top ten. Sequencing input: blood. These receptors originate from a young man in good health. CDR3s include the opening cysteine and the closing phenylalanine or tryptophan. Each record gives: D gene, V gene, J gene, clone size, CDR3 DNA, CDR3 protein. D genes are given only for firm matches. Clone size is not always given. Where it is, it says once, few, many or a class for expanded clones.

d_gene: -
v_gene: TRBV2
j_gene: TRBJ1-1
abundance: -
CDR3nt: TGTGCCAGCAGTGTACCTTTGAACACTGAAGCTTTCTTT
CDR3aa: CASSVPLNTEAFF

d_gene: -
v_gene: TRBV12-3/TRBV12-4
j_gene: TRBJ1-5
abundance: -
CDR3nt: TGTGCCAGCAGTCTATATACGGCACCCCAGCATTTT
CDR3aa: CASSLYTAPQHF

d_gene: -
v_gene: TRBV6-6
j_gene: TRBJ1-5
abundance: -
CDR3nt: TGTGCCAGCACCCCGGGAATCTGGGACAGCAATCAGCCCCAGCATTTT
CDR3aa: CASTPGIWDSNQPQHF

d_gene: -
v_gene: TRBV7-8
j_gene: TRBJ2-3
abundance: -
CDR3nt: TGTGCCTCACAGGGAGGGAACACAGATACGCAGTATTTT
CDR3aa: CASQGGNTDTQYF

d_gene: TRBD2
v_gene: TRBV4-3
j_gene: TRBJ2-7
abundance: -
CDR3nt: TGCGCCAGCAGCCCCGGGACTAGCGGATCTTACGAGCAGTACTTC
CDR3aa: CASSPGTSGSYEQYF

d_gene: -
v_gene: TRBV5-1
j_gene: TRBJ2-7
abundance: -
CDR3nt: TGCGCCAGCAGCGCACTTCCGAAATTCGAGCAGTACTTC
CDR3aa: CASSALPKFEQYF

d_gene: -
v_gene: TRBV11-2
j_gene: TRBJ2-2
abundance: -
CDR3nt: TGTGCCAGCAGCTCGGATCCAGGACAGATGACCGGGGAGCTGTTTTTT
CDR3aa: CASSSDPGQMTGELFF

d_gene: -
v_gene: TRBV30
j_gene: TRBJ2-1
abundance: -
CDR3nt: TGTGCCTGGAGTTACATTCGGACAGTAGAGTCCTACAATGAGCAGTTCTTC
CDR3aa: CAWSYIRTVESYNEQFF

d_gene: -
v_gene: TRBV18
j_gene: TRBJ2-2
abundance: once
CDR3nt: TGTGCCAGCTCACCTAGCAACACCGGGGAGCTGTTTTTT
CDR3aa: CASSPSNTGELFF

d_gene: TRBD2
v_gene: TRBV5-4
j_gene: TRBJ2-7
abundance: -
CDR3nt: TGTGCCAGCAGCTCCGGGACAGGCTCTAGCGGGAGATCTGGTTACGAGCAGTACTTC
CDR3aa: CASSSGTGSSGRSGYEQYF

d_gene: -
v_gene: TRBV30
j_gene: TRBJ1-2
abundance: -
CDR3nt: TGTGCCTCTGACGGAGACTACCACTATGGCTACACCTTC
CDR3aa: CASDGDYHYGYTF

d_gene: -
v_gene: TRBV21-1
j_gene: TRBJ1-3
abundance: -
CDR3nt: TGTGCCAGCAGCAAAGGGGGATTCTCTGGAAACACCATATATTTT
CDR3aa: CASSKGGFSGNTIYF

d_gene: -
v_gene: TRBV11-2
j_gene: TRBJ1-1
abundance: -
CDR3nt: TGTGCCAGCAGCCGAACACGTGAAGCTTTCTTT
CDR3aa: CASSRTREAFF

d_gene: -
v_gene: TRBV29-1
j_gene: TRBJ1-2
abundance: -
CDR3nt: TGCAGCGTCCCAGTCGGTGGGTACGGAGCTAAGGGCTACACCTTC
CDR3aa: CSVPVGGYGAKGYTF

d_gene: -
v_gene: TRBV9
j_gene: TRBJ1-2
abundance: -
CDR3nt: TGTGCCAGCAGCATCTCCCCTCGGGGGGAAGATGGCTACACCTTC
CDR3aa: CASSISPRGEDGYTF

d_gene: TRBD2
v_gene: TRBV27
j_gene: TRBJ2-1
abundance: -
CDR3nt: TGTGCCAGCAGTCCACGGACTAGCTACAATGAGCAGTTCTTC
CDR3aa: CASSPRTSYNEQFF

d_gene: -
v_gene: TRBV7-8
j_gene: TRBJ1-6
abundance: -
CDR3nt: TGTGCCAGCAGCTTAGTTGGCAGGGCATATAATTCACCCCTCCACTTT
CDR3aa: CASSLVGRAYNSPLHF

d_gene: TRBD1
v_gene: TRBV7-9
j_gene: TRBJ1-6
abundance: -
CDR3nt: TGTGCCAGCAGCTTCGACAGGGAGGATTCACCCCTCCACTTT
CDR3aa: CASSFDREDSPLHF

d_gene: -
v_gene: TRBV11-3
j_gene: TRBJ1-1
abundance: -
CDR3nt: TGTGCCAGCAGCTGGGGTCATAGCACTGAAGCTTTCTTT
CDR3aa: CASSWGHSTEAFF

d_gene: TRBD1
v_gene: TRBV30
j_gene: TRBJ2-7
abundance: -
CDR3nt: TGTGCCTGGAGTGTACAGGGGGCCCTAACGGCCGAGCAGTACTTC
CDR3aa: CAWSVQGALTAEQYF

d_gene: TRBD1
v_gene: TRBV4-1
j_gene: TRBJ2-7
abundance: once
CDR3nt: TGCGCCAGCAGCCAACCGGGACAGAGTACCTACGAGCAGTACTTC
CDR3aa: CASSQPGQSTYEQYF

d_gene: TRBD1
v_gene: TRBV7-2
j_gene: TRBJ1-6
abundance: -
CDR3nt: TGTGCCAGCAGCGGTCAGGGGGCTAATTCACCCCTCCACTTT
CDR3aa: CASSGQGANSPLHF

d_gene: -
v_gene: TRBV2
j_gene: TRBJ1-1
abundance: -
CDR3nt: TGTGCCAGCCTAGGGGGGAACACTGAAGCTTTCTTT
CDR3aa: CASLGGNTEAFF

d_gene: -
v_gene: TRBV27
j_gene: TRBJ1-5
abundance: -
CDR3nt: TGTGCCAGCAGTTTATCGGGCGGATCCAACGTACCGCCCCAGCATTTT
CDR3aa: CASSLSGGSNVPPQHF

d_gene: -
v_gene: TRBV19
j_gene: TRBJ1-5
abundance: -
CDR3nt: TGTGCCAGTAGTATAGGGCAGGCCGTTTGGGGAGAGTACCAGCCCCAGCATTTT
CDR3aa: CASSIGQAVWGEYQPQHF

d_gene: -
v_gene: TRBV5-6
j_gene: TRBJ2-2
abundance: -
CDR3nt: TGTGCCAGCGGTCCTCGCATCCCGAACACCGGGGAGCTGTTTTTT
CDR3aa: CASGPRIPNTGELFF

d_gene: TRBD1
v_gene: TRBV7-9
j_gene: TRBJ2-1
abundance: -
CDR3nt: TGTGCCAGCAGCTGGGATCCCGGGACAGGGCATTACAATGAGCAGTTCTTC
CDR3aa: CASSWDPGTGHYNEQFF

d_gene: TRBD1
v_gene: TRBV4-3
j_gene: TRBJ1-2
abundance: -
CDR3nt: TGCGCCAGCAGCCAAGATTGGGGGGTCGCGGACAGGTCCTATGGCTACACCTTC
CDR3aa: CASSQDWGVADRSYGYTF

d_gene: -
v_gene: TRBV19
j_gene: TRBJ2-3
abundance: -
CDR3nt: TGTGCCAGTAGTATCCGGGGTTCAGATACGCAGTATTTT
CDR3aa: CASSIRGSDTQYF

d_gene: -
v_gene: TRBV19
j_gene: TRBJ1-1
abundance: -
CDR3nt: TGTGCCAGTAGTATCACCCCCTCACTGGAGACTGAAGCTTTCTTT
CDR3aa: CASSITPSLETEAFF

d_gene: -
v_gene: TRBV27
j_gene: TRBJ2-2
abundance: -
CDR3nt: TGTGCCACGTCGTCCGGCGGCGGGGAGCTGTTTTTT
CDR3aa: CATSSGGGELFF